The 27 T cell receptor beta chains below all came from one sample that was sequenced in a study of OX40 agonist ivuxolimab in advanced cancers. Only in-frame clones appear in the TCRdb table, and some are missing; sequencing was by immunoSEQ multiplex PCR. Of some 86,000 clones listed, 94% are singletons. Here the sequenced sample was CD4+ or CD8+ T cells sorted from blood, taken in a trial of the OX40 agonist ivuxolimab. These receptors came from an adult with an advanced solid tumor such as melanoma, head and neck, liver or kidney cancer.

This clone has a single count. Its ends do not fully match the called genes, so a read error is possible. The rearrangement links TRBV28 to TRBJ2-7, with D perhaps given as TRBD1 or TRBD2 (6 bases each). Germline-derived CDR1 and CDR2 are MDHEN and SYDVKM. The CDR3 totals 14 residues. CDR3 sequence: CASSLVLGGYEQHF. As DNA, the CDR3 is TGTGCCAGCAGTTTAGTGTTGGGGGGCTACGAGCAGCACTTC.

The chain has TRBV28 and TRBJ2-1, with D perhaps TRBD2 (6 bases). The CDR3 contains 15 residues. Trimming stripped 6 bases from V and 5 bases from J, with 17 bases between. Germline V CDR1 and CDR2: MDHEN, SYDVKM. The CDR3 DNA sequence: TGTGCCAGCAGGGGGAGGTTGGGGTCCGACAATGAGCAGTTCTTC. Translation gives CASRGRLGSDNEQFF. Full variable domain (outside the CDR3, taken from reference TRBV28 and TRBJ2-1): DVKVTQSSRYLVKRTGEKVFLECVQDMDHENMFWYRQDPGLGLRLIYFSYDVKMKEKGDIPEGYSVSREKKERFSLILESASTNQTSMYLCASRGRLGSDNEQFFGPGTRLTVL.

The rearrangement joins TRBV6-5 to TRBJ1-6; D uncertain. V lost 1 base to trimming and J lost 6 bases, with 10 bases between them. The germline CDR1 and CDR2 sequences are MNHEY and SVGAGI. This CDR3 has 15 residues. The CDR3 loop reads CASSYLPATNSPLHF. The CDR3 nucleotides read TGTGCCAGCAGTTACTTGCCAGCGACTAATTCACCCCTCCACTTT.

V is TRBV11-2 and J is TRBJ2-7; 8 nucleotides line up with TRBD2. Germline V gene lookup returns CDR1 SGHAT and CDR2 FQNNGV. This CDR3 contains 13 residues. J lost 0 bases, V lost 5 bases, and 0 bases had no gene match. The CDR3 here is CASSGTSSYEQYF. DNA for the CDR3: TGTGCCAGCAGCGGGACTAGCTCCTACGAGCAGTACTTC.

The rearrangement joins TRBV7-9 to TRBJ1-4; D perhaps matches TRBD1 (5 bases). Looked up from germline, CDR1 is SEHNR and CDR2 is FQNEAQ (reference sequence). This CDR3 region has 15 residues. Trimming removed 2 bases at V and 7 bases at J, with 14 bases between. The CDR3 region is CASSLCRVECEKLFF. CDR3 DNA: TGTGCCAGCAGCTTATGCAGGGTTGAGTGTGAAAAACTGTTTTTT.

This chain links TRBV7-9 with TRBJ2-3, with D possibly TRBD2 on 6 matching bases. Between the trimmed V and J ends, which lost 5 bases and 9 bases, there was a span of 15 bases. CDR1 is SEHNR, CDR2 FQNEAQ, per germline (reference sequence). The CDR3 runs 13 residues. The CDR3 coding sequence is TGTGCCAGCAGCCAAACCCCTGGGGGGACGCAGTATTTT. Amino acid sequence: CASSQTPGGTQYF. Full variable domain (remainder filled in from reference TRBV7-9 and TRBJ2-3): DTGVSQNPRHKITKRGQNVTFRCDPISEHNRLYWYRQTLGQGPEFLTYFQNEAQLEKSRLLSDRFSAERPKGSFSTLEIQRTEQGDSAMYLCASSQTPGGTQYFGPGTRLTVL.

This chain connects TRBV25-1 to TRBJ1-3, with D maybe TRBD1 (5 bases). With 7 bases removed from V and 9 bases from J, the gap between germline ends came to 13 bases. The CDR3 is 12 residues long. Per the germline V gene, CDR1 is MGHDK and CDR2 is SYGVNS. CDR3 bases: TGTGCCAGCACTGCTGGGGGGGGCACCATATATTTT. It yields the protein CASTAGGGTIYF.

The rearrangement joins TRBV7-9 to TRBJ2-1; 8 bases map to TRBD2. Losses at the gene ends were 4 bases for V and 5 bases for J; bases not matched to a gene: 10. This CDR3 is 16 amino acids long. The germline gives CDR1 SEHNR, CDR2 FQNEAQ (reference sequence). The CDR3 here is CASSSTLAVAHNEQFF. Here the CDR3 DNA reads TGTGCCAGCAGCTCGACACTAGCGGTGGCCCACAATGAGCAGTTCTTC.

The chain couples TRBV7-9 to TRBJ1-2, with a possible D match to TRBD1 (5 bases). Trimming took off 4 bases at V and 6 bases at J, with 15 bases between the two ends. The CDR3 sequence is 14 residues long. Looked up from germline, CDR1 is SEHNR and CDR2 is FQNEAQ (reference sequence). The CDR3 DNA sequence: TGTGCCAGCAGCTCAGCTCCAGGGAAAAATGGCTACACCTTC. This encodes CASSSAPGKNGYTF.

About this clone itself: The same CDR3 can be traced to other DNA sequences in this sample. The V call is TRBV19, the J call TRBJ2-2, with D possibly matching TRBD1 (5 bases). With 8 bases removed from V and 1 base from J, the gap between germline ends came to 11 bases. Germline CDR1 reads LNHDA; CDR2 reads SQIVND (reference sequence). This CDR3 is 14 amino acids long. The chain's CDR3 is CASLGLLNTGELFF. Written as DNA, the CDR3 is TGTGCCAGTCTGGGGCTTTTGAACACCGGGGAGCTGTTTTTT.

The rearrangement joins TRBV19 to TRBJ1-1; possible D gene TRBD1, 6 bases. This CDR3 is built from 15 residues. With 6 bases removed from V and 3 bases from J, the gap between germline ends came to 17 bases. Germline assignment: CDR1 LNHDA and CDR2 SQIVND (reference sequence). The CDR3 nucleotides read TGTGCCAGTAGAACCCACAGGGTGGCGGACACTGAAGCTTTCTTT. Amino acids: CASRTHRVADTEAFF.

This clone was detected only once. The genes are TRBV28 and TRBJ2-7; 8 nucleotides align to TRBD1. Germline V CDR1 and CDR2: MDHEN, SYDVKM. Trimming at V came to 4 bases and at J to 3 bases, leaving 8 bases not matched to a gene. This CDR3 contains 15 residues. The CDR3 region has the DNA TGTGCCAGCAGTTCCGGACAGGGAAGTTTCTACGAGCAGTACTTC. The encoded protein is CASSSGQGSFYEQYF.

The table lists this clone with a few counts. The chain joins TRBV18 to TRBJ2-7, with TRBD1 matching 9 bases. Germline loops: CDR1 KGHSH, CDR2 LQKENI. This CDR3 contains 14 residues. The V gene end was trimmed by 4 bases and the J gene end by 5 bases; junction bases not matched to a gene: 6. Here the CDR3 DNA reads TGTGCCAGCTCACTTGGGGACAGGGTCCACGAGCAGTACTTC. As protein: CASSLGDRVHEQYF.

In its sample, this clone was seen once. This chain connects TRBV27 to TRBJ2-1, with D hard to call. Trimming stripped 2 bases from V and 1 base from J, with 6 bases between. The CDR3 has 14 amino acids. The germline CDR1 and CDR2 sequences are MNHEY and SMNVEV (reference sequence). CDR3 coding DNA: TGTGCCAGCAGTTTAAGACGTTCCTACAATGAGCAGTTCTTC. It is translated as CASSLRRSYNEQFF.

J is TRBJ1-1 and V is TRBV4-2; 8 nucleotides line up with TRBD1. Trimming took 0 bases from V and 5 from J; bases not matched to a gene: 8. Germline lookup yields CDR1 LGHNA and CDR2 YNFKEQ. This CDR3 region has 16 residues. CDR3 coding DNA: TGTGCCAGCAGCCAAGAGGCAGGGGGCGCGGGGACTGAAGCTTTCTTT. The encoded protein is CASSQEAGGAGTEAFF.

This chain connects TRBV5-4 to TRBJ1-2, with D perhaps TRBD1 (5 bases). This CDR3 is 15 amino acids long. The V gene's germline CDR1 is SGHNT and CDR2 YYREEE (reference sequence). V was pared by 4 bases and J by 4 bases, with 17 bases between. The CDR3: CASSPRAIGGYGYTF. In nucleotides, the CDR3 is TGTGCCAGCAGCCCGAGGGCCATCGGGGGCTATGGCTACACCTTC.

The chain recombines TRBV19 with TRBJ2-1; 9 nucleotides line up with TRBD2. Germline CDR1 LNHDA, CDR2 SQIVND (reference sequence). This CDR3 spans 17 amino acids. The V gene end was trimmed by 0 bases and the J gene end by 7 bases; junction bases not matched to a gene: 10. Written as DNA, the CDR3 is TGTGCCAGTAGTATAGATTCGGGCGGGAGGGCCATGAATGAGCAGTTCTTC. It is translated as CASSIDSGGRAMNEQFF.

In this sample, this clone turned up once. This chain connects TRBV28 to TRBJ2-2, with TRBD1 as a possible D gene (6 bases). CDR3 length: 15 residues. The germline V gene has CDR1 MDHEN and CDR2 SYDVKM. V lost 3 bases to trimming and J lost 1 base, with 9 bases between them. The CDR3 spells CASSLPGVNTGELFF. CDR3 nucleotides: TGTGCCAGCAGTTTGCCAGGGGTGAACACCGGGGAGCTGTTTTTT.

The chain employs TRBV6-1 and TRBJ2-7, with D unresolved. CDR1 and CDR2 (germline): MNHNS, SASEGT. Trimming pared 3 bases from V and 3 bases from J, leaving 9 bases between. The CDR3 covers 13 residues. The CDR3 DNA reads TGTGCCAGCAGTGAGACTCCTAGCTACGAGCAGTACTTC. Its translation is CASSETPSYEQYF.

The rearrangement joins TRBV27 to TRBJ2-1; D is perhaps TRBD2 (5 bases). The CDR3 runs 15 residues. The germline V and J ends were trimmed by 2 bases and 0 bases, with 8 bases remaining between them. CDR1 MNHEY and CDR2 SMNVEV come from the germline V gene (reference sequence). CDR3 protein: CASSLAGYSYNEQFF. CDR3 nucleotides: TGTGCCAGCAGTTTAGCGGGCTACTCCTACAATGAGCAGTTCTTC.

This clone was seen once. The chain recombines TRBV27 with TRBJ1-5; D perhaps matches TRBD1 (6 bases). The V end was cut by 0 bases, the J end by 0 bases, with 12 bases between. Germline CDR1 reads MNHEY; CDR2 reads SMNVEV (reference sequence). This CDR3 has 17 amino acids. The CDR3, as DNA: TGTGCCAGCAGTTTATCGGGGGGCCCCTATAGCAATCAGCCCCAGCATTTT. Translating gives CASSLSGGPYSNQPQHF.

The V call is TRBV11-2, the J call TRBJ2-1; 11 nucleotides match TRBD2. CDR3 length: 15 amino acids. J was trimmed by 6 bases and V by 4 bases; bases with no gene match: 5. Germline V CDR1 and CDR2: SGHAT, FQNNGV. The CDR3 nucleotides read TGTGCCAGCAGCTCGGGACTAGCGGCTACCAATGAGCAGTTCTTC. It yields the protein CASSSGLAATNEQFF.

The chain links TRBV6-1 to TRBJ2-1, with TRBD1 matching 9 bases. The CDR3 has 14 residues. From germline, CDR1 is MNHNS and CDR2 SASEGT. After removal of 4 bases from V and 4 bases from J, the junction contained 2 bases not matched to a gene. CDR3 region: CASSGDRAYNEQFF. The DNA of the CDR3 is TGTGCCAGCAGTGGGGACAGGGCTTACAATGAGCAGTTCTTC.

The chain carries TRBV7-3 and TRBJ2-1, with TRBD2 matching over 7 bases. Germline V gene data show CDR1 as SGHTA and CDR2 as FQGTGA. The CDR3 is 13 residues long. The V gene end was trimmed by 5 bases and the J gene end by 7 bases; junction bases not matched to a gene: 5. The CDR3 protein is CASSRTSSNEQFF. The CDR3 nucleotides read TGTGCCAGCAGCCGGACTAGTTCTAATGAGCAGTTCTTC.

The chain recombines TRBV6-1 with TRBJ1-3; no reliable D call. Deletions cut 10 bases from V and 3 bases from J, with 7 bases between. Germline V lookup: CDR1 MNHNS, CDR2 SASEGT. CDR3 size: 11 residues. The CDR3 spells CATSFGNTIYF. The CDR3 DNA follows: TGTGCCACCTCATTTGGAAACACCATATATTTT.

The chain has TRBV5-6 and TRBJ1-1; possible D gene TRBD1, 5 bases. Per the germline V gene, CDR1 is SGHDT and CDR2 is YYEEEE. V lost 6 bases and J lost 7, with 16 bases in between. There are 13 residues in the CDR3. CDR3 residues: CASTLWGWSEAFF. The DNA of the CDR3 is TGTGCCAGCACCCTGTGGGGCTGGAGTGAAGCTTTCTTT.

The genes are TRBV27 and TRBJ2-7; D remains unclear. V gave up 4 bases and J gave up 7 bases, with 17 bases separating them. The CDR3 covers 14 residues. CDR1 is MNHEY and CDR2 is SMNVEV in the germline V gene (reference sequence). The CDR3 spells CASSYIPPYSEQYF. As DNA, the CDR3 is TGTGCCAGCAGTTACATCCCACCTTACAGTGAGCAGTACTTC.